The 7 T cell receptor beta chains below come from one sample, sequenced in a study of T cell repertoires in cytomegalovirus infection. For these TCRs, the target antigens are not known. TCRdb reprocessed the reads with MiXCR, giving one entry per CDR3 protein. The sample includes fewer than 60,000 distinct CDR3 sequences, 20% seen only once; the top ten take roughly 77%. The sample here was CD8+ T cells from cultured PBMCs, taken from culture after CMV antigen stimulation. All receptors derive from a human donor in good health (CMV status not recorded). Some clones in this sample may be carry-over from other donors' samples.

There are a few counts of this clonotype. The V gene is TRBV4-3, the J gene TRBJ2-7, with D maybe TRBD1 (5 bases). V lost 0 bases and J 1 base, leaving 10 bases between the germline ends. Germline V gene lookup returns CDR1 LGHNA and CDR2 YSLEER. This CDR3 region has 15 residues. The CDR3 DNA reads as TGCGCCAGCAGCCAAGAGGACACGCTATCCTACGAGCAGTACTTC. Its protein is CASSQEDTLSYEQYF.

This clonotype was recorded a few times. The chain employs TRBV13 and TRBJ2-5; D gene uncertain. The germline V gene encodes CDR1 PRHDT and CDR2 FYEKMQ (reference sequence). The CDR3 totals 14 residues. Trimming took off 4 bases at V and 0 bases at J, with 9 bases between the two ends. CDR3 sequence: CASSSDEYQETQYF. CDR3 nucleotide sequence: TGTGCCAGCAGCTCGGACGAGTACCAAGAGACCCAGTACTTC.

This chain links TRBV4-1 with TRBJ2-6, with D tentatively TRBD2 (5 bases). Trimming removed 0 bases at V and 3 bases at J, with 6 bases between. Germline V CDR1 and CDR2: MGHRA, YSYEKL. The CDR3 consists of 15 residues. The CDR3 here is CASSQDRGGANVLTF. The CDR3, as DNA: TGCGCCAGCAGCCAAGATCGGGGTGGGGCCAACGTCCTGACTTTC.

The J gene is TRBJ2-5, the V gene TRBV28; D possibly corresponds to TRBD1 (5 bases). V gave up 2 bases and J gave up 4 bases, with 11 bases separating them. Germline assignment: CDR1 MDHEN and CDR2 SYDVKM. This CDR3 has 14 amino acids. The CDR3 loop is CASSLSREGETQYF. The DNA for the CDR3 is TGTGCCAGCAGTTTAAGCAGGGAAGGAGAGACCCAGTACTTC.

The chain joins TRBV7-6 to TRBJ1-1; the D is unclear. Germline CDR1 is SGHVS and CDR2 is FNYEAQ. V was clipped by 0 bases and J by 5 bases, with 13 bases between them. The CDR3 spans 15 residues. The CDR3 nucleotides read TGTGCCAGCAGCTTAGCGACCGAACGTGGGACTGAAGCTTTCTTT. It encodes CASSLATERGTEAFF.

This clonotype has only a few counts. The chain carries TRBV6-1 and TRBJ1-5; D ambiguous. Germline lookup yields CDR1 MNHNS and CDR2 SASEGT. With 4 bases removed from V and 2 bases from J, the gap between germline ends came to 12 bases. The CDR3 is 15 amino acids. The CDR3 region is CASSGDAWGNQPQHF. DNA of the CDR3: TGTGCCAGCAGTGGTGACGCATGGGGCAATCAGCCCCAGCATTTT.

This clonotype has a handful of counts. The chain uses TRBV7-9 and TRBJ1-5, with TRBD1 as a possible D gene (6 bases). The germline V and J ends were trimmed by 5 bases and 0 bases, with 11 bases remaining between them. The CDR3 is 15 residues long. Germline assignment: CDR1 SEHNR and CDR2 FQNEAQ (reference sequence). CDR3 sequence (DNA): TGTGCCAGCAGCCCCGGACAGAATAGCAATCAGCCCCAGCATTTT. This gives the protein CASSPGQNSNQPQHF. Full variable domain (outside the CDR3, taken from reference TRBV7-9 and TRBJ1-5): DTGVSQNPRHKITKRGQNVTFRCDPISEHNRLYWYRQTLGQGPEFLTYFQNEAQLEKSRLLSDRFSAERPKGSFSTLEIQRTEQGDSAMYLCASSPGQNSNQPQHFGDGTRLSIL.